These T cell receptor beta chains were read from a single sample in a study of blood T cell repertoires in COVID-19. Measured with immunoSEQ multiplex PCR; TCRdb has only the in-frame clones, and not every one. The top ten hold over 4.5% of the sample, which has under 300,000 clones, approximately 87% seen once. Input material: peripheral blood. The receptors shown here come from a man between 60 and 75 years old who had recovered from COVID-19. Each CDR3 is given with its conserved first and last residue. The order of the fields is CDR3 protein, CDR3 DNA, D gene, J gene, CDR3 length, clone size, V gene. D genes are given only for firm matches. Some rows mark clone size as missing; the rest say once, few, many or name a class of expanded clone.

CASSLQGGLSYNEQFF TGCGCCAGCAGCCTCCAAGGCGGGCTCTCCTACAATGAGCAGTTCTTC NA TRBJ2-1 16 NA TRBV5-1
CASRNEGARGNTIYF TGTGCCAGCAGAAATGAAGGGGCTCGCGGAAACACCATATATTTT NA TRBJ1-3 15 NA TRBV6-5
CASRRGTGRNTEAFF TGTGCCAGCAGACGCGGGACAGGGCGCAACACTGAAGCTTTCTTT TRBD1 TRBJ1-1 15 NA TRBV6-5
CASSLEVRHGEKLFF TGCGCCAGCAGCTTGGAGGTCAGACATGGCGAAAAACTGTTTTTT NA TRBJ1-4 15 NA TRBV5-1
CASSIQGSQETQYF TGCGCCAGCAGCATACAGGGGTCCCAGGAGACCCAGTACTTC TRBD1 TRBJ2-5 14 NA TRBV5-1
CASSIVSGGPSGANVLTF TGTGCCAGTAGTATAGTTAGCGGGGGGCCCTCTGGGGCCAACGTCCTGACTTTC TRBD2 TRBJ2-6 18 NA TRBV19
CASSSGTTKNIQYF TGTGCCAGCTCGTCCGGGACAACCAAAAACATTCAGTACTTC NA TRBJ2-4 14 NA TRBV18
CASSVLSGEGETQYF TGTGCCAGCAGCGTATTAAGCGGGGAGGGGGAGACCCAGTACTTC TRBD2 TRBJ2-5 15 NA TRBV9
CASSLVGGRSNQPQHF TGTGCCAGCAGTTTAGTGGGGGGAAGAAGCAATCAGCCCCAGCATTTT NA TRBJ1-5 16 once TRBV27
CATSDDRGNYNEQFF TGTGCCACCAGTGATGACAGGGGAAACTACAATGAGCAGTTCTTC TRBD1 TRBJ2-1 15 NA TRBV24-1
CASTSQGVKETQYF TGTGCCAGCACTTCACAGGGGGTAAAAGAGACCCAGTACTTC TRBD1 TRBJ2-5 14 few TRBV5-4
CASTPYTGGRNNEQFF TGTGCCAGTACCCCATACACAGGGGGCAGGAACAATGAGCAGTTCTTC TRBD1 TRBJ2-1 16 few TRBV19
CASSLGDDRHQPQHF TGTGCCAGCAGCTTAGGGGACGACAGGCATCAGCCCCAGCATTTT NA TRBJ1-5 15 NA TRBV7-2
CAISPGHKGGNQPQHF TGTGCCATCAGCCCCGGCCATAAGGGAGGCAATCAGCCCCAGCATTTT NA TRBJ1-5 16 NA TRBV10-3
CASSPGTAAGGANVLTF TGCGCCAGCAGCCCCGGGACAGCTGCTGGCGGGGCCAACGTCCTGACTTTC TRBD1 TRBJ2-6 17 NA TRBV5-1
CASSVAQKATEAFF TGTGCCAGCAGCGTAGCCCAAAAAGCGACTGAAGCTTTCTTT NA TRBJ1-1 14 NA TRBV9
CASNRDGADTQYF TGTGCCAGCAACAGGGACGGCGCAGATACGCAGTATTTT NA TRBJ2-3 13 NA TRBV6-5
CATSDPGPGGTQYF TGTGCCACCAGTGATCCCGGGCCGGGGGGGACCCAGTACTTC TRBD2 TRBJ2-5 14 NA TRBV24-1
CASSRGLAGIYEQYF TGTGCCAGCAGCCGTGGACTAGCGGGGATCTACGAGCAGTACTTC TRBD2 TRBJ2-7 15 NA TRBV11-2
CASRVTLEYTEAFF TGTGCCAGCAGGGTGACATTAGAGTACACTGAAGCTTTCTTT NA TRBJ1-1 14 NA TRBV6-5
CASSEVLTSGGNEQYF TGTGCCAGCAGTGAAGTCCTGACTAGCGGGGGAAACGAGCAGTACTTC TRBD2 TRBJ2-7 16 NA TRBV6-1
CASSLDARATQYF TGTGCCAGCAGTTTGGACGCCAGGGCGACCCAGTACTTC NA TRBJ2-5 13 NA TRBV28
CASSWDRGGYNEQFF TGCGCCAGCAGCTGGGACAGGGGGGGCTACAATGAGCAGTTCTTC TRBD1 TRBJ2-1 15 NA TRBV5-1
CASSLTGTSQPQHF TGTGCCAGCAGCTTAACCGGGACATCGCAGCCCCAGCATTTT NA TRBJ1-5 14 NA TRBV7-8
CASSVVYGTVHTEAFF TGTGCCAGCAGCGTAGTATATGGGACAGTACACACTGAAGCTTTCTTT TRBD1 TRBJ1-1 16 NA TRBV9
CASSSNRGIKEKLFF TGTGCCAGCAGCTCAAACAGGGGAATCAAAGAAAAACTGTTTTTT TRBD1 TRBJ1-4 15 NA TRBV5-6
CASSPFRSSYEQYF TGTGCCAGCAGCCCCTTTAGATCGTCCTACGAGCAGTACTTC NA TRBJ2-7 14 NA TRBV6-5
CASSLAGVGTDTQYF TGTGCCAGCAGCTTGGCGGGAGTAGGCACAGATACGCAGTATTTT TRBD2 TRBJ2-3 15 NA TRBV7-9
CASSQGLANMYEQYF TGTGCCAGCAGCCAAGGACTAGCGAACATGTACGAGCAGTACTTC TRBD2 TRBJ2-7 15 NA TRBV4-2
CASTRDRGETRRGYTF TGTGCCAGTACCCGGGACAGGGGGGAAACAAGAAGAGGCTACACCTTC TRBD1 TRBJ1-2 16 NA TRBV19
CASSSSWDTRSGYTF TGTGCCAGCAGTTCATCCTGGGACACTAGGTCTGGCTACACCTTC NA TRBJ1-2 15 NA TRBV6-6
CASSDTRGRNEQFF TGTGCCAGCAGTGATACCAGGGGAAGGAATGAGCAGTTCTTC NA TRBJ2-1 14 NA TRBV2
CASSLATGSGANVLTF TGCGCCAGCAGCTTGGCCACAGGCTCTGGGGCCAACGTCCTGACTTTC NA TRBJ2-6 16 once TRBV5-1
CASSQVTGQETQYF TGCGCCAGCAGCCAAGTTACAGGCCAAGAGACCCAGTACTTC NA TRBJ2-5 14 NA TRBV4-1
CASSDSLRQGHMNTEAFF TGTGCCAGCAGTGACTCGTTGCGACAGGGCCACATGAACACTGAAGCTTTCTTT TRBD1 TRBJ1-1 18 NA TRBV6-4
CASSQGSSQPQHF TGTGCCAGCAGCCAAGGCAGTTCGCAGCCCCAGCATTTT NA TRBJ1-5 13 NA TRBV3-1/TRBV3-2
CASSADTTTNEKLFF TGTGCCAGCAGCGCGGACACGACAACTAATGAAAAACTGTTTTTT NA TRBJ1-4 15 NA TRBV9
CASSERGVGRVTGNEQYF TGTGCCAGCAGTGAAAGAGGCGTGGGGCGGGTGACAGGGAACGAGCAGTACTTC TRBD1 TRBJ2-7 18 NA TRBV2
CASSRGDRGQYTEAFF TGTGCCAGCAGTAGGGGGGACAGGGGCCAGTACACTGAAGCTTTCTTT TRBD1 TRBJ1-1 16 NA TRBV6-6
CASSPRPPSGPNTGELFF TGTGCCAGCAGCCCTCGACCGCCTAGCGGCCCGAACACCGGGGAGCTGTTTTTT TRBD2 TRBJ2-2 18 NA TRBV6-2/TRBV6-3
CASSVVGGNTGELFF TGTGCCAGCAGCGTAGTCGGGGGGAACACCGGGGAGCTGTTTTTT NA TRBJ2-2 15 NA TRBV9
CASNNPGQAYYEQYF TGTGCCAGTAACAATCCGGGACAGGCCTACTACGAGCAGTACTTC TRBD1 TRBJ2-7 15 NA TRBV19
CASSLSGADTQYF TGTGCCAGCAGCTTAAGCGGCGCAGATACGCAGTATTTT NA TRBJ2-3 13 NA TRBV7-2
CASSVVSSGGTGEQFF TGTGCCAGCAGCGTAGTATCCAGCGGGGGGACAGGTGAGCAGTTCTTC NA TRBJ2-1 16 NA TRBV9
CASSLAPQDTGELFF TGCGCCAGCAGCTTGGCCCCACAAGACACCGGGGAGCTGTTTTTT NA TRBJ2-2 15 NA TRBV5-1
CASRDGLAGQETQYF TGCGCCAGCAGGGACGGACTAGCGGGCCAGGAGACCCAGTACTTC TRBD2 TRBJ2-5 15 NA TRBV5-1
CASSPGQDSQPQHF TGTGCCAGCAGTCCGGGACAGGACTCTCAGCCCCAGCATTTT TRBD1 TRBJ1-5 14 NA TRBV27
CASSPSGSYNEQFF TGTGCCAGCAGCCCTAGTGGGTCCTACAATGAGCAGTTCTTC NA TRBJ2-1 14 NA TRBV3-1/TRBV3-2
CASSKETGSWGEQYF TGTGCCAGCAGTAAGGAAACGGGATCATGGGGCGAGCAGTACTTC NA TRBJ2-7 15 NA TRBV6-6
CASSYGRGTDTQYF TGTGCCAGCAGTTACGGGAGGGGCACAGATACGCAGTATTTT TRBD2 TRBJ2-3 14 NA TRBV6-5
CASTRDRTQETQYF TGTGCCAGCACCCGGGACAGGACTCAAGAGACCCAGTACTTC TRBD1 TRBJ2-5 14 NA TRBV6-4
CASSRLAGGHNEQFF TGTGCTAGCAGCCGACTAGCGGGGGGGCACAATGAGCAGTTCTTC TRBD2 TRBJ2-1 15 once TRBV7-7
CASKLRGLAGRETQYF TGTGCCAGCAAGCTGAGAGGACTAGCGGGTCGAGAGACCCAGTACTTC TRBD2 TRBJ2-5 16 NA TRBV7-8
CASSPTRAGDGYTF TGTGCCAGCAGCCCAACCAGGGCTGGCGATGGCTACACCTTC NA TRBJ1-2 14 NA TRBV3-1/TRBV3-2
CASSPSRAQGSGYTF TGTGCCAGCAGCCCGAGTCGCGCCCAGGGTAGCGGCTACACCTTC NA TRBJ1-2 15 NA TRBV11-2
CASRDQGRGNTIYF TGTGCCAGCAGGGATCAGGGGCGTGGAAACACCATATATTTT NA TRBJ1-3 14 once TRBV6-5
CASSSRDTLVEKLFF TGTGCCAGCAGTTCCCGGGACACCCTTGTTGAAAAACTGTTTTTT NA TRBJ1-4 15 NA TRBV6-6
CASSQETAASLSVRRYF TGCGCCAGCAGCCAAGAGACGGCGGCCTCCCTTTCCGTACGTAGGTACTTC NA TRBJ2-7 17 few TRBV4-1
CASSRAGVGEQYF TGTGCCAGCAGTAGGGCCGGGGTAGGCGAGCAGTACTTC NA TRBJ2-7 13 NA TRBV28
CASSQSSEQFF TGTGCCAGCAGTCAATCATCTGAGCAGTTCTTC NA TRBJ2-1 11 NA TRBV6-2/TRBV6-3